These 25 T cell receptor beta chains came from one sample sequenced in a study of T-cell reconstitution after alpha-beta-depleted transplantation in children (dated by TCRdb to the mid-2010s). The library was made by PCR. Sequenced using an Illumina HiSeq 2500. TCR libraries were prepared with molecular barcoding, using unique molecular identifiers to normalize TCRbeta repertoire quantification. TCRdb reran the public reads through fastp at Q25 and MiXCR, keeping productive beta chains. One record per CDR3 amino acid sequence lists the most common genes and DNA. The sample profile shows about 540,000 distinct CDR3 sequences; 18% of them were found once. The top ten constitute less than 4% of the sample. The sequences come from PBMCs from the stem cell graft donor, collected from the stem cell graft. These receptors all come from a human donor who donated a stem cell graft to a child with acute lymphoblastic leukemia.

This clonotype has only a few counts. The chain links TRBV6-4 to TRBJ2-1, with a weak D call TRBD2 (5 bases). Germline lookup yields CDR1 MRHNA and CDR2 SNTAGT. The length of the CDR3 is 16 residues. The germline V and J ends were trimmed by 0 bases and 0 bases, with 9 bases remaining between them. The CDR3 nucleotides read TGTGCCAGCAGTGACTCCGGGATGAGCTCCTACAATGAGCAGTTCTTC. It translates to CASSDSGMSSYNEQFF.

The V call is TRBV29-1, the J call TRBJ1-5, with D perhaps matching TRBD1 (5 bases). With 1 base removed from V and 8 bases from J, the gap between germline ends came to 18 bases. The CDR3 loop spans 15 amino acids. CDR1 and CDR2 (germline): SQVTM, ANQGSEA. As DNA, the CDR3 is TGCAGCGTTGAAGTCGGTAGAGGGGCGGGCGAGCCCCAGCATTTT. Its protein product is CSVEVGRGAGEPQHF.

This sequence joins TRBV12-3 or TRBV12-4 and TRBJ1-5, with a tentative D call TRBD1 (5 bases). The CDR3 sequence is 15 residues long. V lost 6 bases and J 1 base, leaving 13 bases between the germline ends. As DNA, the CDR3 is TGTGCCAGCAGCCCCCGGTGGGGGAGCAATCAGCCCCAGCATTTT. It is translated as CASSPRWGSNQPQHF.

This clonotype was seen repeatedly, ten times or more. V usage is TRBV12-3 or TRBV12-4 and J usage is TRBJ2-3, with D unresolved. The CDR3 contains 14 residues. The germline V and J ends were trimmed by 8 bases and 1 base, with 13 bases remaining between them. DNA of the CDR3: TGTGCCAGCGGCCGAGAGCTGGGCACAGATACGCAGTATTTT. It codes for CASGRELGTDTQYF.

This clonotype has only a few counts. The chain couples TRBV7-6 to TRBJ2-3, with TRBD1 as a possible D gene (6 bases). CDR1 is SGHVS, CDR2 FNYEAQ, per germline. The CDR3 is 15 residues long. The V end lost 5 bases, the J end lost 4 bases, and 16 bases lay between the germline ends. This chain's CDR3 is CASSLNRVGADTQYF. The CDR3 bases are TGTGCCAGCAGCCTGAACAGGGTCGGCGCAGATACGCAGTATTTT. Drawing the rest from reference TRBV7-6 and TRBJ2-3, the complete variable domain is GAGVSQSPRYKVTKRGQDVALRCDPISGHVSLYWYRQALGQGPEFLTYFNYEAQQDKSGLPNDRFSAERPEGSISTLTIQRTEQRDSAMYRCASSLNRVGADTQYFGPGTRLTVL.

The CDR3 DNA is TGCGCCAGCAGCTTCCTTGACACTAGAGGCAGCACAGATACGCAGTATTTT. Its protein is CASSFLDTRGSTDTQYF. This sequence joins TRBV5-1 and TRBJ2-3, with D tentatively TRBD2 (5 bases). The CDR3 is 17 residues long. V lost 2 bases and J lost 0, with 16 bases in between. Germline values: CDR1 SGHRS, CDR2 YFSETQ.

This clonotype was counted a few times. The chain uses TRBV5-4 and TRBJ2-7; D gene unclear. This CDR3 contains 14 residues. Per germline, CDR1 SGHNT and CDR2 YYREEE (reference sequence). Trimming removed 0 bases from V and 2 bases from J, with 9 bases in between. CDR3 nucleotide sequence: TGTGCCAGCAGCTTGGGACCCTTCGCCTACGAGCAGTACTTC. This encodes CASSLGPFAYEQYF.

This chain links TRBV5-8 with TRBJ1-6, with D perhaps TRBD1 (5 bases). This CDR3 is 17 amino acids long. V was pared by 1 base and J by 9 bases, with 20 bases between. From germline, CDR1 is SGHTS and CDR2 YDEGEE. The CDR3 DNA sequence: TGTGCCAGCAGCTTGAGTGTCGGGGGTGCCGGTAGTTCACCCCTCCACTTT. Translation: CASSLSVGGAGSSPLHF.

The chain recombines TRBV5-1 with TRBJ2-1, with 11 bases lining up with TRBD1. After removal of 0 bases from V and 7 bases from J, the junction contained 6 bases not matched to a gene. Germline CDR1 is SGHRS and CDR2 is YFSETQ. There are 16 residues in the CDR3. The DNA for the CDR3 is TGCGCCAGCAGCTTGGGGACAGGGGGCGTGTTGAATGAGCAGTTCTTC. Protein product: CASSLGTGGVLNEQFF.

The chain employs TRBV5-1 and TRBJ2-7; possibly TRBD1 for D (5 bases). This CDR3 spans 13 amino acids. Germline CDR1 is SGHRS and CDR2 is YFSETQ. V dropped 5 bases and J dropped 2 bases, with 11 bases sitting between them. The CDR3 nucleotides are TGCGCCAGCAGGAACACAGGTACCTACGAGCAGTACTTC. This codes for CASRNTGTYEQYF.

The rearrangement joins TRBV10-3 to TRBJ2-1; 11 nucleotides align to TRBD2. The J segment lost 7 bases and the V segment lost 0 bases, leaving 14 bases of the junction unmatched. Germline V gene lookup returns CDR1 ENHRY and CDR2 SYGVKD. The CDR3 is 19 amino acids. The CDR3: CAISESVSGTSGPGNEQFF. The CDR3 DNA sequence: TGTGCCATCAGTGAGTCGGTCTCCGGGACTAGCGGCCCCGGGAATGAGCAGTTCTTC.

This chain joins TRBV6-1 and TRBJ1-5; no firm D call. CDR1 is MNHNS, CDR2 SASEGT, per germline. CDR3 length: 15 residues. V was pared by 0 bases and J by 7 bases, with 13 bases between. The DNA for the CDR3 is TGTGCCAGCAGTGAAGCTGGGATCAAACGGCAGCCCCAGCATTTT. Protein: CASSEAGIKRQPQHF.

This clonotype was observed at least ten times. This chain links TRBV5-1 with TRBJ1-2; a weak D match, TRBD1 (5 bases). The germline gives CDR1 SGHRS, CDR2 YFSETQ. The ends were cut back, 4 bases at V and 1 base at J, with 11 bases in the middle. The length of the CDR3 is 14 residues. In DNA form, the CDR3 reads TGCGCCAGCAGCGTAACCCAGGGTAACTATGGCTACACCTTC. This gives the protein CASSVTQGNYGYTF.

The chain joins TRBV6-5 to TRBJ2-3; D remains ambiguous. This CDR3 spans 14 amino acids. V was clipped by 6 bases and J by 6 bases, with 16 bases between them. The germline CDR1 and CDR2 sequences are MNHEY and SVGAGI. The CDR3 sequence: CASRLGPTYDTQYF. Here the CDR3 DNA reads TGTGCCAGCAGACTCGGGCCCACGTACGATACGCAGTATTTT.

The chain carries TRBV29-1 and TRBJ1-2; 8 bases are a match to TRBD1. Losses at the gene ends were 7 bases for V and 7 bases for J; bases not matched to a gene: 5. Looked up from germline, CDR1 is SQVTM and CDR2 is ANQGSEA. The length of the CDR3 is 11 residues. Written as DNA, the CDR3 is TGCAGCGGACCGACAGGGGCTGGCTACACCTTC. Its translation is CSGPTGAGYTF. The full variable domain, with the rest looked up from reference TRBV29-1 and TRBJ1-2, is SAVISQKPSRDICQRGTSLTIQCQVDSQVTMMFWYRQQPGQSLTLIATANQGSEATYESGFVIDKFPISRPNLTFSTLTVSNMSPEDSSIYLCSGPTGAGYTFGSGTRLTVV.

This clonotype occurred a few times. At one of its ends the junction is not consistent with the germline gene, which may arise from a read error. The gene calls are TRBV4-2 and TRBJ2-1; maybe TRBD2 (6 bases). Germline lookup yields CDR1 LGHNA and CDR2 YNFKEQ. This CDR3 is 12 amino acids long. CDR3 in DNA: TGTGCCAGCAGCCACCCGGAGGGCCCAGTAATCTTC. Its protein is CASSHPEGPVIF.

This chain connects TRBV3-1 to TRBJ1-5; D is perhaps TRBD1 (6 bases). V was trimmed by 2 bases and J by 7 bases, leaving 12 bases between them. CDR1 is LGHDT and CDR2 is YNNKEL in the germline V gene (reference sequence). The CDR3 is 14 residues long. CDR3 bases: TGTGCCAGCAGCCAACGGGGGCGCGGACAGCCCCAGCATTTT. This encodes CASSQRGRGQPQHF.

This clonotype was seen a handful of times. The chain links TRBV4-1 to TRBJ2-1, with TRBD2 matching 8 bases. Germline lookup yields CDR1 MGHRA and CDR2 YSYEKL. V shed 6 bases, J shed 4 bases, and the junction held 8 bases outside the gene matches. This CDR3 comprises 15 residues. Here the CDR3 DNA reads TGCGCCAGCAGGCGAGTAGCGGGATTGTACAATGAGCAGTTCTTC. It is translated as CASRRVAGLYNEQFF.

The sample holds a few counts of this clonotype. The gene calls are TRBV5-6 and TRBJ2-7; 7 bases align to TRBD2. Trimming took 1 base from V and 4 from J; bases not matched to a gene: 14. CDR3 length equals 17 residues. CDR1 is SGHDT and CDR2 is YYEEEE in the germline V gene. This CDR3 reads CASSLSTGLVAVYEQYF. The CDR3 region has the DNA TGTGCCAGCAGCTTGTCAACAGGACTAGTCGCCGTTTACGAGCAGTACTTC.

The rearrangement joins TRBV6-5 to TRBJ1-1; 7 nucleotides line up with TRBD1. J gave up 4 bases and V 5 bases, and 13 bases lay outside the gene matches. The CDR3 extends over 16 amino acids. The germline V gene has CDR1 MNHEY and CDR2 SVGAGI. CDR3 sequence (DNA): TGTGCCAGCAGTCTACCTATCCCAGGGGGAGGCACTGAAGCTTTCTTT. This sequence encodes CASSLPIPGGGTEAFF.

This clonotype was detected only a few times. The chain uses TRBV5-6 and TRBJ2-1, with D perhaps matching TRBD1 (5 bases). The V gene lost 4 bases and the J gene lost 4 bases, with 9 bases spanning the gap. CDR1 and CDR2 (germline): SGHDT, YYEEEE. This CDR3 has 13 residues. Here the CDR3 reads CASSVDSYNEQFF. The CDR3 bases are TGTGCCAGCAGCGTAGACAGTTACAATGAGCAGTTCTTC.

CDR3 sequence reads: CASSLLDRGEQYF. As DNA, the CDR3 is TGTGCCAGCAGCTTGTTAGACAGGGGCGAGCAGTACTTC. The chain has TRBV7-9 and TRBJ2-7; 8 bases are shared with TRBD1. CDR1 is SEHNR, CDR2 FQNEAQ, per germline (reference sequence). V was pared by 3 bases and J by 6 bases, with 4 bases of the junction left unmatched. The CDR3 totals 13 residues.

V is TRBV14 and J is TRBJ1-2; D not resolved. Germline V gene sequence: CDR1 SGHDN, CDR2 FVKESK. The V and J ends lost 1 base and 2 bases respectively, with 8 bases between them. The CDR3 contains 14 residues. The CDR3 region is CASSQAQGNYGYTF. The CDR3 region has the DNA TGTGCCAGCAGCCAAGCTCAAGGGAACTATGGCTACACCTTC.

This sequence joins TRBV7-8 and TRBJ2-5; 10 bases align to TRBD2. The CDR3 sequence is 17 residues long. With 1 base clipped from V and 1 base from J, the junction kept 6 bases outside the gene matches. Germline V lookup: CDR1 SGHVS, CDR2 FQNEAQ. The DNA for the CDR3 is TGTGCCAGCAGCTTAGGATCCGTAGCGGGAGGCCAAGAGACCCAGTACTTC. As protein: CASSLGSVAGGQETQYF.

This clonotype was seen only a few times. The chain uses TRBV7-3 and TRBJ2-2; 8 bases are a match to TRBD2. Trimming took 1 base from V and 2 from J; bases not matched to a gene: 12. The germline V gene has CDR1 SGHTA and CDR2 FQGTGA. This CDR3 is 19 amino acids long. CDR3 in DNA: TGTGCCAGCAGCTTAAGTGTGTTGGTGGGACTAGTCAACACCGGGGAGCTGTTTTTT. This translates into CASSLSVLVGLVNTGELFF.